The clone carrying this T cell receptor (beta chain) was counted only a few times. The CDR3 totals 12 residues. Trimming removed 6 bases at V and 2 bases at J, with 8 bases between. The germline V gene encodes CDR1 SQVTM and CDR2 ANQGSEA. Clones were read by immunoSEQ multiplex PCR, and TCRdb kept only the in-frame ones, dropping some. The table lists tens of thousands of clones, roughly three quarters of them singletons. The data are from a study of blood T cell repertoires in COVID-19. Study summary: T cells, B-cell-depleted T cells, or PBMCs provided the cDNA or gDNA that served as material.

This chain uses TRBV29-1 with TRBJ1-5, with D uncertain. This receptor was obtained from a woman older than 75 with acute or convalescent COVID-19. The sample consisted of peripheral blood. CDR3 DNA: TGCAGCGTGCGGATGGGCAATCAGCCCCAGCATTTT. Its protein is CSVRMGNQPQHF.